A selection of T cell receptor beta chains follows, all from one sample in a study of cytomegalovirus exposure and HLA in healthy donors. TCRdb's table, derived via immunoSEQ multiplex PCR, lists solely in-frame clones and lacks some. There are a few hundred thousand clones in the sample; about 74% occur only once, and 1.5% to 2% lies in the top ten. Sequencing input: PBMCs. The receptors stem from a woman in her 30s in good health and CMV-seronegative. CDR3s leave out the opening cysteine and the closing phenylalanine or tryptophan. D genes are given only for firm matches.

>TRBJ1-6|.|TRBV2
ASSGLQGGNSPLH
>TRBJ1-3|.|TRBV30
AWSRREPGNTIY
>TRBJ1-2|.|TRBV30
ASSGGYGYT
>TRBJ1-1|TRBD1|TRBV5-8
ASSLRSTGGVTEAF
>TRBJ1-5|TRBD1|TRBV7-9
ASSMTGNQPQH
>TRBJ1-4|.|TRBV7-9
ASSWEGQEKLF
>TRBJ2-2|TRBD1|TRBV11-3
ASSAAEGQGTGELF
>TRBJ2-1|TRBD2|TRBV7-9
ASSPLAGSSYNEQF
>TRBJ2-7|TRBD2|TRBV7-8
ASSLEGTSGRIPYEQY
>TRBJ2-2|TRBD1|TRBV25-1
ASSNPGTGMLTGELF
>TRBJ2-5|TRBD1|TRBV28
ASSLLGQGRSRETQY
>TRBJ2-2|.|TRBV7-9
VSSPETGPGGTGELF
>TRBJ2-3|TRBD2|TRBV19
ASSWEGFGDTQY
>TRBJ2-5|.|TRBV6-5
ASSLTSSGFGETQY
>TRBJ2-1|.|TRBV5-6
ASSGGRGYNEQF
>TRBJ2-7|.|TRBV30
AWSGAGATSYEQY
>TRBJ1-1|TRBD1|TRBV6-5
ASNYGQGARGTEAF
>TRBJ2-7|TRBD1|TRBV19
ASSKPGQGYEQY